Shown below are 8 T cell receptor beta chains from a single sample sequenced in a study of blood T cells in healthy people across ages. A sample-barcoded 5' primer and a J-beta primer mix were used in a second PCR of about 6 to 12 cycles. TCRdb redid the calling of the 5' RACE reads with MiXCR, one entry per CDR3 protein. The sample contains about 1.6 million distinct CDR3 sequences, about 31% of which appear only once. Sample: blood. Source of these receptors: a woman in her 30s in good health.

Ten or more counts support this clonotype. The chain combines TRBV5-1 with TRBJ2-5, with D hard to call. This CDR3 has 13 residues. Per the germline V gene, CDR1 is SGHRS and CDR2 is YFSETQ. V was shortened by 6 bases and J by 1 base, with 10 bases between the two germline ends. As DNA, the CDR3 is TGCGCCAGCACGGATCCACCCCAAGAGACCCAGTACTTC. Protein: CASTDPPQETQYF.

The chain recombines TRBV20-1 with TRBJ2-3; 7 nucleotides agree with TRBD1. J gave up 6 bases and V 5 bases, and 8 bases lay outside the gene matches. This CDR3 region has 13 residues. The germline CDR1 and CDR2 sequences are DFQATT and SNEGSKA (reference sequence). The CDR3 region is CSARRGPRDTQYF. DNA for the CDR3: TGCAGTGCTCGAAGGGGGCCTAGGGATACGCAGTATTTT.

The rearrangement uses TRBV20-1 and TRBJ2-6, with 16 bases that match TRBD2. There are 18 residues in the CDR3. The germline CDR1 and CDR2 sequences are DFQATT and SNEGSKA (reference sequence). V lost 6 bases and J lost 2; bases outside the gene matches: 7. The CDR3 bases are TGCAGTGCCCCCCGGGGGACTAGCGGGAGGGCTGGGGCCAACGTCCTGACTTTC. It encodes CSAPRGTSGRAGANVLTF.

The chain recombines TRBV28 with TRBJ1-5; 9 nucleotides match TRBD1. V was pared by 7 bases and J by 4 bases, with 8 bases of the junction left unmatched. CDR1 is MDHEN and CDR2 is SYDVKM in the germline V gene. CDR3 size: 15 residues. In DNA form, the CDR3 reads TGTGCCAGCACCTCACCGGGACAGGGTAATCAGCCCCAGCATTTT. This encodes CASTSPGQGNQPQHF.

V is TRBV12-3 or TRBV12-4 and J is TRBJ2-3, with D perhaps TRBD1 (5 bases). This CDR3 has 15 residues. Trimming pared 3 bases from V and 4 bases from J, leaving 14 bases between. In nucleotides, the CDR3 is TGTGCCAGCAGTTTGGGGCTAGTCGTTCCAGATACGCAGTATTTT. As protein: CASSLGLVVPDTQYF.

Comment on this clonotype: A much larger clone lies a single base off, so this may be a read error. The CDR3 protein is CARSLYLDSPLHF. The CDR3 DNA sequence: TGTGCCCGCAGCTTATACTTGGATTCACCCCTCCACTTT. The chain combines TRBV7-3 with TRBJ1-6; D call uncertain. The CDR3 covers 13 residues. Germline V gives CDR1 SGHTA, CDR2 FQGTGA.

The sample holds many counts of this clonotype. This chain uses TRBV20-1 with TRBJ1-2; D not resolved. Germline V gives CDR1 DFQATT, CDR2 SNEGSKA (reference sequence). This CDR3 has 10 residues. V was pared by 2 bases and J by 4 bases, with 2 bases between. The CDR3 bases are TGCAGTGCTAGACCCTATGGCTACACCTTC. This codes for CSARPYGYTF.

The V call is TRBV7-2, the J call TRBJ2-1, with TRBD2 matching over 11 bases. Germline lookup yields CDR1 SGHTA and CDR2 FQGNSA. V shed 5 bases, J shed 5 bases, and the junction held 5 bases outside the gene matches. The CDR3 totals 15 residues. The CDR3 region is CASSQTSGTHNEQFF. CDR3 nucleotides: TGTGCCAGCAGCCAGACTAGCGGGACCCACAATGAGCAGTTCTTC.